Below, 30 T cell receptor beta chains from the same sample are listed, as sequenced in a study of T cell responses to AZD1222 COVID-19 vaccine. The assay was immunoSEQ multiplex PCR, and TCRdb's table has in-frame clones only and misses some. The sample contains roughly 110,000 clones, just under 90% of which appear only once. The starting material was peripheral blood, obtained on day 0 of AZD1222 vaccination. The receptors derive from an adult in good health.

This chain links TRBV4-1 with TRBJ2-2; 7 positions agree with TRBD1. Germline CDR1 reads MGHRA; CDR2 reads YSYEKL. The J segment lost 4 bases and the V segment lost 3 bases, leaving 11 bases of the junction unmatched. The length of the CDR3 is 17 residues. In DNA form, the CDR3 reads TGCGCCAGCAGCCACGACGTCCGACAGGGTAGCACCGGGGAGCTGTTTTTT. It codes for CASSHDVRQGSTGELFF.

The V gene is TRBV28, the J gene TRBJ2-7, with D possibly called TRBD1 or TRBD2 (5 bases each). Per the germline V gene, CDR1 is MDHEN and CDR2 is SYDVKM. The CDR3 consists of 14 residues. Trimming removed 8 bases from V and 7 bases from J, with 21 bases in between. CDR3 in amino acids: CASGSWDPFFEQYF. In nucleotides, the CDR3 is TGTGCCAGCGGGAGTTGGGACCCTTTCTTTGAGCAGTACTTC.

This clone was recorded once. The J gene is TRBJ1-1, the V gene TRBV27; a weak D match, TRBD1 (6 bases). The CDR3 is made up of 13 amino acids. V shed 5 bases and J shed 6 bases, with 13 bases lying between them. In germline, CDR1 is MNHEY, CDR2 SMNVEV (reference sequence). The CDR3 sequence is CASSLWTDAEAFF. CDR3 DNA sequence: TGTGCCAGCAGTCTATGGACAGACGCTGAAGCTTTCTTT.

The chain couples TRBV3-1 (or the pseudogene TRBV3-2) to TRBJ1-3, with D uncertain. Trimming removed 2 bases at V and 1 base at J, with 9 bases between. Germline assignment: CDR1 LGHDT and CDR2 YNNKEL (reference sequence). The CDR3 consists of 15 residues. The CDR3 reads CASSQPQGSGNTIYF. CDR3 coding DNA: TGTGCCAGCAGCCAACCCCAAGGGTCTGGAAACACCATATATTTT.

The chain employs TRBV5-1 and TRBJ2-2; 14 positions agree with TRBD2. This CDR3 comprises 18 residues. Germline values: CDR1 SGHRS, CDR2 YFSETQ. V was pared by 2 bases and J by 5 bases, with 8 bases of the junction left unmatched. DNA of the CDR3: TGCGCCAGCAGCTTAAAGGGACTAGCGGGAGCGTCAACCGGGGAGCTGTTTTTT. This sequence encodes CASSLKGLAGASTGELFF.

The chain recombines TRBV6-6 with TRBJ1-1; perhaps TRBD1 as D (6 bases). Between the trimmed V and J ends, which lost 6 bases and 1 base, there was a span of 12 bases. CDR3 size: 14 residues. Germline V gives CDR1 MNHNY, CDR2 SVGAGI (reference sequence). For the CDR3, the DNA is TGTGCCAGCAGCCCGAGAGGGGGGAACACTGAAGCTTTCTTT. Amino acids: CASSPRGGNTEAFF.

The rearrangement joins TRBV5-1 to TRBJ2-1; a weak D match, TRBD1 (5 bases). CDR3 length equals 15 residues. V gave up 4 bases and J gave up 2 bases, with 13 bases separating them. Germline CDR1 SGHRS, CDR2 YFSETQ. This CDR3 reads CASSRTGTPYNEQFF. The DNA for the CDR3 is TGCGCCAGCAGCCGTACAGGAACCCCCTACAATGAGCAGTTCTTC. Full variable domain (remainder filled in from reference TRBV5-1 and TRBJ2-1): KAGVTQTPRYLIKTRGQQVTLSCSPISGHRSVSWYQQTPGQGLQFLFEYFSETQRNKGNFPGRFSGRQFSNSRSEMNVSTLELGDSALYLCASSRTGTPYNEQFFGPGTRLTVL.

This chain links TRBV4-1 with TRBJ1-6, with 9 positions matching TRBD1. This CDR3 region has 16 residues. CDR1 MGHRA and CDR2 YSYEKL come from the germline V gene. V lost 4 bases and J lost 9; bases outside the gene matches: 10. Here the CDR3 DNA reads TGCGCCAGCAGCCTCCCCCGGACAGGGGTGGTTTCACCCCTCCACTTT. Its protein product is CASSLPRTGVVSPLHF.

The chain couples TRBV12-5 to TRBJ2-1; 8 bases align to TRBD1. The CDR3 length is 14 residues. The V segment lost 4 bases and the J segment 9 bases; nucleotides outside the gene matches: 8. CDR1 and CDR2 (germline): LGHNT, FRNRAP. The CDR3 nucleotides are TGTGCTAGTGGTTATTTGACAGGGGTGGGTGAGCAGTTCTTC. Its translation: CASGYLTGVGEQFF.

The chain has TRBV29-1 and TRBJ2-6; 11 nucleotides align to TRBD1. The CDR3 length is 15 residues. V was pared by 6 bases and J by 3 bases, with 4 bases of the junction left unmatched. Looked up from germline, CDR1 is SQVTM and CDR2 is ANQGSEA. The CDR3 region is CSVRTGGVGANVLTF. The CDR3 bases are TGCAGCGTCCGGACAGGGGGCGTTGGGGCCAACGTCCTGACTTTC.

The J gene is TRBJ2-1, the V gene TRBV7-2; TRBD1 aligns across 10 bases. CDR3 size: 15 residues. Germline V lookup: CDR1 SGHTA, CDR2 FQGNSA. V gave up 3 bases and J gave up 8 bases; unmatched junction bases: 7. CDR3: CASSFGTGVSDEQFF. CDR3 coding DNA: TGTGCCAGCAGCTTTGGGACAGGGGTTTCGGATGAGCAGTTCTTC.

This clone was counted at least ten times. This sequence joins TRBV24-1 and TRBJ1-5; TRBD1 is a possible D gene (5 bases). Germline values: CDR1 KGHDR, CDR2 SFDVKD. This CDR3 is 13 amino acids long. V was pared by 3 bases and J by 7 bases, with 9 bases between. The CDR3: CATSDRGGQPQHF. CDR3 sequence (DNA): TGTGCCACCAGTGATCGGGGGGGACAGCCCCAGCATTTT.

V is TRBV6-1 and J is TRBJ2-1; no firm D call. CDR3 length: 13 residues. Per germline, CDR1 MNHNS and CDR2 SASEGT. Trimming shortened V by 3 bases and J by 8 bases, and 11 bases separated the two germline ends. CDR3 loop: CASSDERTDEQFF. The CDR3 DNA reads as TGTGCCAGCAGTGATGAACGGACGGATGAGCAGTTCTTC.

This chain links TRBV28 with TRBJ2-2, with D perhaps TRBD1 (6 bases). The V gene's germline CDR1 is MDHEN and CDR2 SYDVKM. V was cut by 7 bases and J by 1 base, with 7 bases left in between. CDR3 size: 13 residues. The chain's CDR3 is CASMGQNTGELFF. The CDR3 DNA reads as TGTGCCAGCATGGGACAGAACACCGGGGAGCTGTTTTTT.

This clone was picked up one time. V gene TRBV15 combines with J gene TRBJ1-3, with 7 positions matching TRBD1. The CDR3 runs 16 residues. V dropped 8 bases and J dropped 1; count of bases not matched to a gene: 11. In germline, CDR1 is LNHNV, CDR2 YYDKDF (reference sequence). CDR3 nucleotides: TGTGCCACCCGCCAAGGGGGCTGGGGATCTGGAAACACCATATATTTT. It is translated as CATRQGGWGSGNTIYF.

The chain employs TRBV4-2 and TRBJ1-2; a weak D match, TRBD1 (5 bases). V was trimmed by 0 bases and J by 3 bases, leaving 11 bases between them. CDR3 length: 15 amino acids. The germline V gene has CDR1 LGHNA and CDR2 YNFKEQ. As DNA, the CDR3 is TGTGCCAGCAGCCAAGATCAAGGAGGGGACTATGGCTACACCTTC. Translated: CASSQDQGGDYGYTF.

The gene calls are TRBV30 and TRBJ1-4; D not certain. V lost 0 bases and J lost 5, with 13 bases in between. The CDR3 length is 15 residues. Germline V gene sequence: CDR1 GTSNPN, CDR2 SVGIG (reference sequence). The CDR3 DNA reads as TGTGCCTGGAGTGTACGAAGAGGAAACAATGAAAAACTGTTTTTT. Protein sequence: CAWSVRRGNNEKLFF.

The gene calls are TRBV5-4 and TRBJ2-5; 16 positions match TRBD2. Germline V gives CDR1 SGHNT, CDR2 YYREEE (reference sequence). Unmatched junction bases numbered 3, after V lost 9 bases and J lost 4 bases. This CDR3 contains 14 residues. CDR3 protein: CATGTSGRGETQYF. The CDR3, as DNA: TGTGCCACCGGGACTAGCGGGAGGGGAGAGACCCAGTACTTC.

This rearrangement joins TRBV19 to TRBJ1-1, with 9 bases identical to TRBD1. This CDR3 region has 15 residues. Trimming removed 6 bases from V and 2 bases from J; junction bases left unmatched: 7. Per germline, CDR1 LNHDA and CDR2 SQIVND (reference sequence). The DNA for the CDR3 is TGTGCCAGTAGGGGCAGGGGACAGGGCAACACTGAAGCTTTCTTT. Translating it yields CASRGRGQGNTEAFF. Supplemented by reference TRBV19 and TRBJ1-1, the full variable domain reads DGGITQSPKYLFRKEGQNVTLSCEQNLNHDAMYWYRQDPGQGLRLIYYSQIVNDFQKGDIAEGYSVSREKKESFPLTVTSAQKNPTAFYLCASRGRGQGNTEAFFGQGTRLTVV.

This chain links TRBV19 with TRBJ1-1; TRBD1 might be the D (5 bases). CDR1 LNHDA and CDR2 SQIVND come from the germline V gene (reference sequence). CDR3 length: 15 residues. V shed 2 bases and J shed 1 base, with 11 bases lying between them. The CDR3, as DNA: TGTGCCAGTAGTATAATGGGGGGAACGAACACTGAAGCTTTCTTT. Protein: CASSIMGGTNTEAFF.

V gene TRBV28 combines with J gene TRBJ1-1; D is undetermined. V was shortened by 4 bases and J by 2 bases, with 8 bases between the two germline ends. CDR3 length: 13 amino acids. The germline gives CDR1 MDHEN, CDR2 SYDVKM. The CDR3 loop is CASSSSRNTEAFF. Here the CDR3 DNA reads TGTGCCAGCAGTTCATCGAGAAACACTGAAGCTTTCTTT.

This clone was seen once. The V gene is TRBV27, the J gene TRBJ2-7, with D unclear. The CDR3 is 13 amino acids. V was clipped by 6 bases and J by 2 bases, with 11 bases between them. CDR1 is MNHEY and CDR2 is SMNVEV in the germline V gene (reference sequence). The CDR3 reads CASRLDVAYEQYF. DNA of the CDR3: TGTGCCAGCAGACTCGACGTAGCCTACGAGCAGTACTTC.

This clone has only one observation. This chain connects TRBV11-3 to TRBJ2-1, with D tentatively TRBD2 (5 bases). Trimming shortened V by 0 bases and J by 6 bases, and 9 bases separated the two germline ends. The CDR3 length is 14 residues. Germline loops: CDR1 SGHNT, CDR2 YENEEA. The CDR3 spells CASSLDGGINEQFF. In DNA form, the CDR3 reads TGTGCCAGCAGCTTAGATGGAGGTATCAATGAGCAGTTCTTC. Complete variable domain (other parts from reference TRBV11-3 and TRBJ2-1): EAGVVQSPRYKIIEKKQPVAFWCNPISGHNTLYWYLQNLGQGPELLIRYENEEAVDDSQLPKDRFSAERLKGVDSTLKIQPAELGDSAVYLCASSLDGGINEQFFGPGTRLTVL.

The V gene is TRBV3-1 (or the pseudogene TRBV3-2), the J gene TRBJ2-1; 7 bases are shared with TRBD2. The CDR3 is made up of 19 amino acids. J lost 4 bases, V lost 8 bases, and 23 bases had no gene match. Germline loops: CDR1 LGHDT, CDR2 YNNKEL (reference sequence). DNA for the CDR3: TGTGCCAGCCAGCCAAGTCTCCCCGGGAGGAGGGAAGGGTACAATGAGCAGTTCTTC. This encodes CASQPSLPGRREGYNEQFF.

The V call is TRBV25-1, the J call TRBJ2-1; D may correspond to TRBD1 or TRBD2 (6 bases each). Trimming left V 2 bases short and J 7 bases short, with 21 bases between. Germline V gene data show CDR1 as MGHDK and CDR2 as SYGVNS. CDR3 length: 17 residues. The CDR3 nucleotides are TGTGCCAGCAGTGAAGCAAGGGGGGACCCCCTACGGAATGAGCAGTTCTTC. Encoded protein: CASSEARGDPLRNEQFF. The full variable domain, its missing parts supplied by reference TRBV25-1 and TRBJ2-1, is EADIYQTPRYLVIGTGKKITLECSQTMGHDKMYWYQQDPGMELHLIHYSYGVNSTEKGDLSSESTVSRIRTEHFPLTLESARPSHTSQYLCASSEARGDPLRNEQFFGPGTRLTVL.

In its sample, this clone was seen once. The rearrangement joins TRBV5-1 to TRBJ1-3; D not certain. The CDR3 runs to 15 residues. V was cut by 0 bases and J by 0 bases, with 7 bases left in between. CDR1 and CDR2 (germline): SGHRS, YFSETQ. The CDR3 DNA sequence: TGCGCCAGCAGCTTGGCCTTGGGCTCTGGAAACACCATATATTTT. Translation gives CASSLALGSGNTIYF.

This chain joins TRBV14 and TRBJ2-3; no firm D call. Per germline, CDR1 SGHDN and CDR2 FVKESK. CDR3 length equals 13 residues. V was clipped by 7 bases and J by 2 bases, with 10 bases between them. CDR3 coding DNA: TGTGCCAGCACCGGGCAGCTCACAGATACGCAGTATTTT. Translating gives CASTGQLTDTQYF.

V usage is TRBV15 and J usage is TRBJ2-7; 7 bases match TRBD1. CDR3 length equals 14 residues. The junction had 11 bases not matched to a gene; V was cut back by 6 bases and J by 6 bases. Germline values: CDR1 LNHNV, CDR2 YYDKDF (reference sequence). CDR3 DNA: TGTGCCACCAGTTTAGGCGACAGGGTAAGCGAGCAGTACTTC. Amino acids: CATSLGDRVSEQYF.

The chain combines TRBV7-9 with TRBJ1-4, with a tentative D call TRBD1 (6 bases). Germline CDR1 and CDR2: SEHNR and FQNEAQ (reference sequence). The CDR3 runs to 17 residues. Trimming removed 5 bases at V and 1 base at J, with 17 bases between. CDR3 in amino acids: CASSPSPGGLTNEKLFF. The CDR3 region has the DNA TGTGCCAGCAGCCCGTCTCCCGGGGGCCTAACTAATGAAAAACTGTTTTTT.

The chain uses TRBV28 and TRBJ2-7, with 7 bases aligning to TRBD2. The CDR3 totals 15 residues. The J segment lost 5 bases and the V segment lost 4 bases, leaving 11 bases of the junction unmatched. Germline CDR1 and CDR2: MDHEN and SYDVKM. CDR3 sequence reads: CASSSLSAGEHEQYF. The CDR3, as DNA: TGTGCCAGCAGTTCCTTAAGCGCGGGAGAACACGAGCAGTACTTC.